This is a list of T cell receptor beta chains from one sample in a study of cytomegalovirus exposure and HLA in healthy donors. The repertoire was sequenced with immunoSEQ multiplex PCR; TCRdb's copy has only in-frame clones and lacks some. The sample yields some 340,000 clones, about 90% seen once. Sequenced sample: PBMCs. The receptors derive from a woman aged 25 to 39 in good health and CMV-seropositive. Both conserved end residues are part of each CDR3. A D gene is named only where the DNA matches it firmly. Rows may omit the clone size; those that give it use once, few, many or a size class.

TRBV6-5	15	TRBJ2-7	TRBD2	.	TGTGCCAGCAGTTACTCGAGGACTAGTCCGCACGAGCAGTACTTC	CASSYSRTSPHEQYF
TRBV27	16	TRBJ2-3	.	.	TGTGCCAGCAGTACCCTCCTAGCTGGAGGGGCAGATACGCAGTATTTT	CASSTLLAGGADTQYF
TRBV4-3	13	TRBJ1-2	.	.	TGCGCCAGCAGCCAAGACAGGGCGCATGGCTACACCTTC	CASSQDRAHGYTF
TRBV27	14	TRBJ2-7	TRBD1	.	TGTGCCAGCAGTAGGGGACAGGGAAATGGGGAGCAGTACTTC	CASSRGQGNGEQYF
TRBV5-4	15	TRBJ2-7	.	once	TGTGCCAGCACCCGGGGGCCGGGGGACACCTACGAGCAGTACTTC	CASTRGPGDTYEQYF
TRBV19	16	TRBJ2-1	.	.	TGTGCCAGTAGTATAATAAGAACTAGCTCCTACAATGAGCAGTTCTTC	CASSIIRTSSYNEQFF
TRBV5-6	18	TRBJ2-1	TRBD2	.	TGTGCCAGCAGCTTACCGGGACTAGCGGGAGAGGGGGGGGACTCGCAGTTCTTC	CASSLPGLAGEGGDSQFF
TRBV2	15	TRBJ1-4	.	.	TGTGCCAGCAGTGGGCAGGGAATCATAGATGAAAAACTGTTTTTT	CASSGQGIIDEKLFF
TRBV7-9	13	TRBJ1-5	.	.	TGTGCCAGCAGCTTAGGTACCAATCAGCCCCAGCATTTT	CASSLGTNQPQHF
TRBV7-9	15	TRBJ2-7	TRBD2	.	TGTGCCAGCAGCTTACTCACTAGCGGGAGAGGCGAGCAGTACTTC	CASSLLTSGRGEQYF
TRBV7-6	14	TRBJ2-5	.	.	TGTGCCAGCAGCTTGGGTGGGGGCCACGAGACCCAGTACTTC	CASSLGGGHETQYF
TRBV4-3	12	TRBJ2-1	.	.	TGCGCCAGCAGCCAAGAAAGGGGGGAGCAGTTCTTC	CASSQERGEQFF
TRBV7-2	15	TRBJ1-5	.	.	TGTGCCAGCAGCTTTTCTAGGACAGAGGGTCAGCCCCAGCATTTT	CASSFSRTEGQPQHF
TRBV7-6	13	TRBJ2-3	.	.	TGTGCCAGCAGCTTTTACAGGGAGGATACGCAGTATTTT	CASSFYREDTQYF
TRBV5-1	14	TRBJ2-7	.	.	TGCGCCAGCAGCTTCGGAGCGGGCTCCTACGAGCAGTACTTC	CASSFGAGSYEQYF
TRBV15	16	TRBJ2-7	TRBD2	.	TGTGCCACCAGCGGACTAGCGGGAAGGATCCCATACGAGCAGTACTTC	CATSGLAGRIPYEQYF
TRBV27	15	TRBJ1-5	.	.	TGTGCCAGCAGTTTAAGTGCGGGGCTCAATCAGCCCCAGCATTTT	CASSLSAGLNQPQHF
TRBV29-1	15	TRBJ1-4	.	.	TGCAGCGTTGCGAACCAACTAGGCAATAATGAAAAACTGTTTTTT	CSVANQLGNNEKLFF
TRBV11-2	17	TRBJ2-2	TRBD2	.	TGTGCCAGCAGCTTAGATCTCGGGGGGAAGAACACCGGGGAGCTGTTTTTT	CASSLDLGGKNTGELFF
TRBV6-6	12	TRBJ1-2	.	.	TGTGCCAGCACCTCAACAGAGAATGGCTACACCTTC	CASTSTENGYTF
TRBV4-2	16	TRBJ2-1	TRBD1	.	TGTGCCAGCAGCCAATCCGACAGGGGCTCCTACAATGAGCAGTTCTTC	CASSQSDRGSYNEQFF
TRBV7-9	16	TRBJ1-4	.	.	TGTGCCAGCAGCTTAGGGGTGACAGGACCAAATGAAAAACTGTTTTTT	CASSLGVTGPNEKLFF
TRBV5-1	19	TRBJ2-7	TRBD1	.	TGCGCCAGCATGGACAGGGCCCCCAATCCCCGCCCTCTGAGCGACGAGCAGTACTTC	CASMDRAPNPRPLSDEQYF
TRBV6-5	14	TRBJ2-7	.	.	TGTGCCAGCAGCCCCAGACGCATAAACTACGAGCAGTACTTC	CASSPRRINYEQYF
TRBV9	17	TRBJ2-3	TRBD2	.	TGTGCCAGCAGCGTAGGTGGCGGGGGGTTGGTTACAGATACGCAGTATTTT	CASSVGGGGLVTDTQYF
TRBV6-1	16	TRBJ2-3	TRBD2	.	TGTGCCAGCAGTGAACTAGCGGGGCGTAGCACAGATACGCAGTATTTT	CASSELAGRSTDTQYF
TRBV28	15	TRBJ2-1	TRBD2	.	TGTGCCAGCCAGGGACTACCGGACTCCTACAATGAGCAGTTCTTC	CASQGLPDSYNEQFF
TRBV10-2	13	TRBJ2-7	TRBD2	few	TGCGCCAGCAGTGGACTAGCGGGACACGAGCAGTACTTC	CASSGLAGHEQYF
TRBV6-5	13	TRBJ2-4	.	.	TGTGCCAGCAGTTACTCGTCAGGGTACATTCAGTACTTC	CASSYSSGYIQYF
TRBV2	14	TRBJ1-1	.	.	TGTGCCAGCAGTACGATTGGGGCGAACACTGAAGCTTTCTTT	CASSTIGANTEAFF
TRBV9	13	TRBJ1-1	.	.	TGTGCCAGCTCAGGGCTTTCGAACACTGAAGCTTTCTTT	CASSGLSNTEAFF
TRBV28	12	TRBJ2-7	.	.	TGTGCCAGCAGGGGAGAACGTTTCGAGCAGTACTTC	CASRGERFEQYF
TRBV11-3	15	TRBJ2-7	TRBD1	.	TGTGCCAGCAGCTTCGGGACAGGGGTTTTCTACGAGCAGTACTTC	CASSFGTGVFYEQYF
TRBV28	16	TRBJ2-7	TRBD1	.	TGTGCCAGCAGTTTGACCGGTGGACAGGGGGCACACGAGCAGTACTTC	CASSLTGGQGAHEQYF
TRBV19	17	TRBJ1-5	.	.	TGTGCCAGTGTGTCTCGGGGGACTGGACGTAGCAATCAGCCCCAGCATTTT	CASVSRGTGRSNQPQHF
TRBV11-3	16	TRBJ2-1	TRBD2	.	TGTGCCAGCAGCTTGGCCATAGCGGGGGGTTACAATGAGCAGTTCTTC	CASSLAIAGGYNEQFF
TRBV9	15	TRBJ2-7	.	once	TGTGCCAGCAGCCCCTGGGAGGGGGGCCTCTACGAGCAGTACTTC	CASSPWEGGLYEQYF
TRBV4-2	16	TRBJ2-3	.	.	TGTGCCAGCAGCCAAGTAGCTCAAAAGGGGACAGATACGCAGTATTTT	CASSQVAQKGTDTQYF
TRBV20-1	11	TRBJ2-5	.	.	TGCAGTTCGACAGTCCGGGAGACCCAGTACTTC	CSSTVRETQYF
TRBV2	15	TRBJ2-1	TRBD2	.	TGTGCCAGCAGTAGGCGGACTAGCGCCTACAATGAGCAGTTCTTC	CASSRRTSAYNEQFF
TRBV9	13	TRBJ2-2	.	.	TGTGCCAGCAGCGTAGGCCAAACCGGGGAGCTGTTTTTT	CASSVGQTGELFF
TRBV19	17	TRBJ1-5	TRBD1	.	TGTGCCAGTAGTATCCAGGGGGGTGGTTGGAGCAATCAGCCCCAGCATTTT	CASSIQGGGWSNQPQHF
TRBV4-1	14	TRBJ2-5	.	.	TGCGCCAGCAGCCCTGTGTTGTTTGGAGAGACCCAGTACTTC	CASSPVLFGETQYF
TRBV6-5	14	TRBJ2-7	TRBD1	.	TGTGCCAGCAGTTCGCCTTCAGGGGGCTACGAGCAGTACTTC	CASSSPSGGYEQYF
TRBV7-3	15	TRBJ2-6	.	.	TGTGCCAGCAGCCTACAGCTCTCTGGGGCCAACGTCCTGACTTTC	CASSLQLSGANVLTF
TRBV9	17	TRBJ2-1	TRBD2	.	TGTGCCAGCAGCCAGCGGACTAGCGGGAGGGCCCTAAATGAGCAGTTCTTC	CASSQRTSGRALNEQFF
TRBV6-5	15	TRBJ1-1	.	.	TGTGCCAGCAGTTACTCACGCAGGCTGAACACTGAAGCTTTCTTT	CASSYSRRLNTEAFF
TRBV7-8	11	TRBJ2-7	.	.	TGTGCCAGCGTCTACCTATACGAGCAGTACTTC	CASVYLYEQYF
TRBV6-6	14	TRBJ1-2	.	.	TGTGCCAGCAGTTACTCGGACAGAAACTATGGCTACACCTTC	CASSYSDRNYGYTF
TRBV21-1	15	TRBJ2-7	.	.	TGTGCCAGCAGCAAAGGGAAGCGGGAGTACTACGAGCAGTACTTC	CASSKGKREYYEQYF
TRBV5-4	17	TRBJ1-3	.	.	TGTGCCAGCAGCTTTTCGGCAGGGAAGGTTTCTGGAAACACCATATATTTT	CASSFSAGKVSGNTIYF
TRBV7-9	14	TRBJ2-4	.	.	TGTGCCAGCAGCTTAGAGCTCTTGAGGGACATTCAGTACTTC	CASSLELLRDIQYF
TRBV5-1	16	TRBJ2-1	TRBD2	.	TGCGCCAGCAGCTTGGGAGGGACTAGCGGGAGAAATGAGCAGTTCTTC	CASSLGGTSGRNEQFF